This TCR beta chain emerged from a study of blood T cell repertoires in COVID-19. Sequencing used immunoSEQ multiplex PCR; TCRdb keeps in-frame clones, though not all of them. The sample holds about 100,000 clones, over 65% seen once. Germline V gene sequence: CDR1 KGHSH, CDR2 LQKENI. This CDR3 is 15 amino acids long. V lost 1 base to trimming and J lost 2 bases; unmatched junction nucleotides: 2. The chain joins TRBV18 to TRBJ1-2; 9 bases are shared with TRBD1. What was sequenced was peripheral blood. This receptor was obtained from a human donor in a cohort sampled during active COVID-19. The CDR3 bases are TGTGCCAGCTCACCACTCGGACAGGGGAACTATGGCTACACCTTC. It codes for CASSPLGQGNYGYTF.